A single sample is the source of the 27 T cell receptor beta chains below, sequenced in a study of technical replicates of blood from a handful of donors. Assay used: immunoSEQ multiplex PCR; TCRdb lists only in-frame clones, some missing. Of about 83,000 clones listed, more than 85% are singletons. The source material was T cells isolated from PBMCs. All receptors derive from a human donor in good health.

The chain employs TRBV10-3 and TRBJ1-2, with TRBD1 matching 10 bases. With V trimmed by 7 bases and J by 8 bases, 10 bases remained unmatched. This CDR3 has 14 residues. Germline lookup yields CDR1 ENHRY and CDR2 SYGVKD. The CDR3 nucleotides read TGTGCCATCACCCCGGGACAGGGGATAAGGGGCTACACCTTC. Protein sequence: CAITPGQGIRGYTF.

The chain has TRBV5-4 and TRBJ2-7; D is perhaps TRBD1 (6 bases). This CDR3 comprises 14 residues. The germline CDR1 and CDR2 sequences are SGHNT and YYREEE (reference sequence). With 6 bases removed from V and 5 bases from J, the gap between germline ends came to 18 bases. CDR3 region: CASTRLGQSDEQYF. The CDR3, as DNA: TGTGCCAGCACTCGCTTAGGACAGTCGGACGAGCAGTACTTC.

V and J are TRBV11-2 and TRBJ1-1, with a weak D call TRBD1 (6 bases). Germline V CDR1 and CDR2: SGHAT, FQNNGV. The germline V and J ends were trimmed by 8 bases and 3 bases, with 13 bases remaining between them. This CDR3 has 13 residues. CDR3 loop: CASRQGWDTEAFF. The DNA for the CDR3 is TGTGCCAGCCGGCAGGGGTGGGACACTGAAGCTTTCTTT.

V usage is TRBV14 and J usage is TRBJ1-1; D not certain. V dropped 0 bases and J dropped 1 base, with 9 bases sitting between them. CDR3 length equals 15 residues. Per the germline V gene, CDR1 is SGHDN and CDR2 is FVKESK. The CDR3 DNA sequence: TGTGCCAGCAGCCAAGAGGCACATTGGAACACTGAAGCTTTCTTT. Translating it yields CASSQEAHWNTEAFF.

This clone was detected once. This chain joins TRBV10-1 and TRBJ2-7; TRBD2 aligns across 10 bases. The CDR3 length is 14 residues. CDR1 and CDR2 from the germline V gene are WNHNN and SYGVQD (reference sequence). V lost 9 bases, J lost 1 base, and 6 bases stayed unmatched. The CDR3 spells CASKTSGYSYEQYF. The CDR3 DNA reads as TGCGCCAGTAAGACTAGCGGGTATTCCTACGAGCAGTACTTC.

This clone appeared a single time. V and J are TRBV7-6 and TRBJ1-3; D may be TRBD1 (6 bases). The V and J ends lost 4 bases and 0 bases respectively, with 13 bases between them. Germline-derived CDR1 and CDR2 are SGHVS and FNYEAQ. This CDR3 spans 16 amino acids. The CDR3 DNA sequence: TGTGCCAGCAGCTCGGGCCCACAGGGCTCTGGAAACACCATATATTTT. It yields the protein CASSSGPQGSGNTIYF. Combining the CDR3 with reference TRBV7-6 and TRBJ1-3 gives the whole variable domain GAGVSQSPRYKVTKRGQDVALRCDPISGHVSLYWYRQALGQGPEFLTYFNYEAQQDKSGLPNDRFSAERPEGSISTLTIQRTEQRDSAMYRCASSSGPQGSGNTIYFGEGSWLTVV.

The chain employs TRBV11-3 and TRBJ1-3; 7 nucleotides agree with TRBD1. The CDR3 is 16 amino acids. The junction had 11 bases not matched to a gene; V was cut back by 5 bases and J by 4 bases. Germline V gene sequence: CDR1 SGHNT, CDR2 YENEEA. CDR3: CASSPPGRGPGNTIYF. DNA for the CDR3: TGTGCCAGCAGCCCCCCAGGAAGGGGGCCAGGAAACACCATATATTTT.

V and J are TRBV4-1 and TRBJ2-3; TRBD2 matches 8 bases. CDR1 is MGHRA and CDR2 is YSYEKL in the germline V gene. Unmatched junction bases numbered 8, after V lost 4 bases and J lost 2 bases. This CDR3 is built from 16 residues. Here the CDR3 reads CASSRAGESATDTQYF. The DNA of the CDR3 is TGCGCCAGCAGCCGAGCGGGAGAATCTGCCACAGATACGCAGTATTTT.

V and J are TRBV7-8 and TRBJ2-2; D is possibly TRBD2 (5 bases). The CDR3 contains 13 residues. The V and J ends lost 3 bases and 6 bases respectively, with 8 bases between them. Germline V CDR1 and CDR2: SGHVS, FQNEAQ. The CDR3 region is CASSFGLSGELFF. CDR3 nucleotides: TGTGCCAGCAGCTTCGGACTGTCCGGGGAGCTGTTTTTT.

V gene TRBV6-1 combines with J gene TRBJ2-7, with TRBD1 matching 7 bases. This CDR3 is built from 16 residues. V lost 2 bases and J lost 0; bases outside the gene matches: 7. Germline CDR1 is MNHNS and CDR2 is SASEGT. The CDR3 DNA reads TGTGCCAGCAGTGAAAGGGGGCGGAGCACCTCCTACGAGCAGTACTTC. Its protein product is CASSERGRSTSYEQYF.

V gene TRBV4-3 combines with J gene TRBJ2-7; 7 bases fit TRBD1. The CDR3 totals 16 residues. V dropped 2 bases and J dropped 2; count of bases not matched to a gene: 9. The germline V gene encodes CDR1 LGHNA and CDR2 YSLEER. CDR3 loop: CASSQFSGTAAYEQYF. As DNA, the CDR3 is TGCGCCAGCAGCCAATTTTCCGGGACAGCCGCCTACGAGCAGTACTTC.

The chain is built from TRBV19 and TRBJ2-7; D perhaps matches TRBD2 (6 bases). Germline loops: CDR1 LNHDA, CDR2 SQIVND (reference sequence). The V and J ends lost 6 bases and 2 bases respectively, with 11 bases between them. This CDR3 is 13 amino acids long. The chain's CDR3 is CASRGTPTYEQYF. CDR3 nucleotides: TGTGCCAGTAGAGGGACTCCCACCTACGAGCAGTACTTC.

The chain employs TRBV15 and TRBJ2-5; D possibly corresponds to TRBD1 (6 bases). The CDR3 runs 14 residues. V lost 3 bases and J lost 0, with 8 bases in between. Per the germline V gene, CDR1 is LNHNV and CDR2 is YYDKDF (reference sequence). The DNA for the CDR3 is TGTGCCACCAGCAGCAGGGGATACCAAGAGACCCAGTACTTC. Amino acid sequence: CATSSRGYQETQYF.

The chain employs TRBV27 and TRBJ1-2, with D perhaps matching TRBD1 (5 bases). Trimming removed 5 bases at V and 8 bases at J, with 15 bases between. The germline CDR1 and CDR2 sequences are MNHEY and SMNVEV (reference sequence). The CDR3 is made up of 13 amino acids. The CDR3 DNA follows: TGTGCCAGCAGTATTGACATCGGGGGAGGCTACACCTTC. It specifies CASSIDIGGGYTF.

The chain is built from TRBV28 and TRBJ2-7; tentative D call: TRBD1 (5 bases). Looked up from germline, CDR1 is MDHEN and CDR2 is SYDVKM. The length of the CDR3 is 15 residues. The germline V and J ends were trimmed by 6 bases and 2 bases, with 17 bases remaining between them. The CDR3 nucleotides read TGTGCCAGCAGCTTAAGGGGTCAGAACACCTACGAGCAGTACTTC. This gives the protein CASSLRGQNTYEQYF.

CDR3 amino acids: CASSAGQGIRNTEAFF. The CDR3 nucleotides are TGTGCCAGCAGCGCGGGACAGGGGATAAGGAACACTGAAGCTTTCTTT. The chain couples TRBV7-2 to TRBJ1-1; the match to TRBD1 covers 10 bases. The CDR3 is made up of 16 amino acids. With V trimmed by 5 bases and J by 1 base, 7 bases remained unmatched. Per the germline V gene, CDR1 is SGHTA and CDR2 is FQGNSA.

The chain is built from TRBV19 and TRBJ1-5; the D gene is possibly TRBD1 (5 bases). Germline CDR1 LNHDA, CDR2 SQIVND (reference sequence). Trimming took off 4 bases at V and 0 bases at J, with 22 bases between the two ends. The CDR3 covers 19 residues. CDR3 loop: CASSRDLAGRSYSNQPQHF. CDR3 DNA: TGTGCCAGTAGTAGAGATCTGGCAGGGCGCTCCTATAGCAATCAGCCCCAGCATTTT. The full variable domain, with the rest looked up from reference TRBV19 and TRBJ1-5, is DGGITQSPKYLFRKEGQNVTLSCEQNLNHDAMYWYRQDPGQGLRLIYYSQIVNDFQKGDIAEGYSVSREKKESFPLTVTSAQKNPTAFYLCASSRDLAGRSYSNQPQHFGDGTRLSIL.

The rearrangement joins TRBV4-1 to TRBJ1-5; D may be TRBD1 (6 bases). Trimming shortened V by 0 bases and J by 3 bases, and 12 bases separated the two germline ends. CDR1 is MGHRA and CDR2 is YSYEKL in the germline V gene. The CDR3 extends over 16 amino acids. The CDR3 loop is CASSQDRGGYNQPQHF. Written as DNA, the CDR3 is TGCGCCAGCAGCCAAGACCGGGGGGGCTACAATCAGCCCCAGCATTTT.

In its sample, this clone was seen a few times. The CDR3 is CASSVEDGSGQYF. DNA of the CDR3: TGTGCCAGCAGCGTAGAGGACGGGAGCGGGCAGTATTTT. The chain is built from TRBV9 and TRBJ2-3; D is perhaps TRBD2 (6 bases). V lost 0 bases to trimming and J lost 11 bases, with 13 bases between them. The CDR3 has 13 residues. The germline gives CDR1 SGDLS, CDR2 YYNGEE. Drawing the rest from reference TRBV9 and TRBJ2-3, the complete variable domain is DSGVTQTPKHLITATGQRVTLRCSPRSGDLSVYWYQQSLDQGLQFLIQYYNGEERAKGNILERFSAQQFPDLHSELNLSSLELGDSALYFCASSVEDGSGQYFGPGTRLTVL.

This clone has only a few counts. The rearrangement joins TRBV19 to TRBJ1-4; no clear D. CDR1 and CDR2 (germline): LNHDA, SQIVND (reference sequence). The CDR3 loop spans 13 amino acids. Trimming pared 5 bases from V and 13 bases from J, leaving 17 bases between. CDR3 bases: TGTGCCAGTAGTCCCCCCCGCGGGGAGGTACTGTTTTTT. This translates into CASSPPRGEVLFF.

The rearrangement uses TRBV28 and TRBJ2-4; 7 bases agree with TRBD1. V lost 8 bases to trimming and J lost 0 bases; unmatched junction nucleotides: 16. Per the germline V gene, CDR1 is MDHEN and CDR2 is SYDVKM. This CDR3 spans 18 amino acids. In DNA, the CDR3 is TGTGCCAGCTTTGGGACGGGTAGGGGGCAGGGAGCCAAAAACATTCAGTACTTC. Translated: CASFGTGRGQGAKNIQYF.

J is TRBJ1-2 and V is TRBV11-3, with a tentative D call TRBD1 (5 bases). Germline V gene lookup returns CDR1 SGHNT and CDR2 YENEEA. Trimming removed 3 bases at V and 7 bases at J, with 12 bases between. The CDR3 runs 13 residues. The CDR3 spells CASSFGGAVGYTF. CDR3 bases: TGTGCCAGCAGCTTTGGAGGGGCGGTTGGCTACACCTTC.

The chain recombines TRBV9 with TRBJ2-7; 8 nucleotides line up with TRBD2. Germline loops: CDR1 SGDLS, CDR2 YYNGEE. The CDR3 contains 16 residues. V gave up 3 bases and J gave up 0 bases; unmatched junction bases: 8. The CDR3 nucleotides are TGTGCCAGCAGCGCCTCGGCGGGAGGAAGCTCCTACGAGCAGTACTTC. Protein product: CASSASAGGSSYEQYF.

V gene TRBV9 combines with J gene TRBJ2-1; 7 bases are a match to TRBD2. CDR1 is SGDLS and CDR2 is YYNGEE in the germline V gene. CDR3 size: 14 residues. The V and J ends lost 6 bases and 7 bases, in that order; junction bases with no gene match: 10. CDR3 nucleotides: TGTGCCAGCAAGAGGGGTGGGGAGGGGAATGAGCAGTTCTTC. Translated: CASKRGGEGNEQFF. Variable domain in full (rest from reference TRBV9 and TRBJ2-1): DSGVTQTPKHLITATGQRVTLRCSPRSGDLSVYWYQQSLDQGLQFLIQYYNGEERAKGNILERFSAQQFPDLHSELNLSSLELGDSALYFCASKRGGEGNEQFFGPGTRLTVL.

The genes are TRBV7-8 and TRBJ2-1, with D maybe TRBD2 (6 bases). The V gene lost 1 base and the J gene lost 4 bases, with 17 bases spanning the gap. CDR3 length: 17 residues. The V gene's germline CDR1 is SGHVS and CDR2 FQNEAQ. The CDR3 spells CASSLETRGAGYNEQFF. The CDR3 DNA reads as TGTGCCAGCAGCTTAGAAACCCGCGGGGCCGGGTACAATGAGCAGTTCTTC.

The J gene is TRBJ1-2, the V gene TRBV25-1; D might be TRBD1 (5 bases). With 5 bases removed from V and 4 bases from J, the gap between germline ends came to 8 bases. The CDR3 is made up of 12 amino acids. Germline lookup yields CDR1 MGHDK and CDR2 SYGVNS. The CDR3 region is CASSPGLYGYTF. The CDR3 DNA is TGTGCCAGCAGTCCGGGACTCTATGGCTACACCTTC.

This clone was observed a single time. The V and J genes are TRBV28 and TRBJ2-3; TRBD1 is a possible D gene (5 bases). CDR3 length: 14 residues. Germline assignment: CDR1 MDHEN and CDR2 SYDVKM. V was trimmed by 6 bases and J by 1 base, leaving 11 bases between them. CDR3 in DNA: TGTGCCAGCAGACCTAAGACAGGCACAGATACGCAGTATTTT. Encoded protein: CASRPKTGTDTQYF.